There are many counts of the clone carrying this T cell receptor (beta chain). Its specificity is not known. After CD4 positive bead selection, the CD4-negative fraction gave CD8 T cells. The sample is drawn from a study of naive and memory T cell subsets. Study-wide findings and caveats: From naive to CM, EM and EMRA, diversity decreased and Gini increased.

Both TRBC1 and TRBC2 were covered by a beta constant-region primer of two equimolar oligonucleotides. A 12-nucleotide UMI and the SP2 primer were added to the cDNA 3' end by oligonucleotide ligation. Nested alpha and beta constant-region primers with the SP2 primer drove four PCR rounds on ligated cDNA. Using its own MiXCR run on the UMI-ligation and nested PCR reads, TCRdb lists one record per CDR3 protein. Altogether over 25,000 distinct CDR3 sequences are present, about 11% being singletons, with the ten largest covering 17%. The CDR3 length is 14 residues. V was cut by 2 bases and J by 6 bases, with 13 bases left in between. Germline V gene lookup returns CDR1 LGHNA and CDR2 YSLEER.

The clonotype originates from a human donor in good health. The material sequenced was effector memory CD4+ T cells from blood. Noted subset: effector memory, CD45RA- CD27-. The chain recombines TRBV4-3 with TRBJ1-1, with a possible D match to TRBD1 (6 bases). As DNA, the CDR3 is TGCGCCAGCAGCCAATACTATGGACAGTCTGAAGCTTTCTTT. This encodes CASSQYYGQSEAFF.